What follows is one T cell receptor beta chain and its context. This specimen comes from a study of blood T cell repertoires in COVID-19. Turning to the study itself: PBMCs, B-cell-depleted T cells, or T cells were the source of the cDNA or gDNA that made up the material.

The CDR3 covers 15 residues. TCRdb keeps only in-frame clones here, not all; method: immunoSEQ multiplex PCR. The repertoire includes 130,000 to 150,000 clones, about 84% of them detected once, and under 15% sits in the top ten. The clonotype was recovered from a man aged 55 to 69 with active or convalescent COVID-19. The sample was peripheral blood. V and J are TRBV21-1 and TRBJ1-2; whether TRBD1, the table's D call, matches the DNA was not checked. TRBV21-1 corresponds to a pseudogene. CDR3 sequence reads: CASSKAGTGVCGYTF. The CDR3 DNA follows: TGTGCCAGCAGCAAAGCAGGGACAGGGGTTTGCGGCTACACCTTC.